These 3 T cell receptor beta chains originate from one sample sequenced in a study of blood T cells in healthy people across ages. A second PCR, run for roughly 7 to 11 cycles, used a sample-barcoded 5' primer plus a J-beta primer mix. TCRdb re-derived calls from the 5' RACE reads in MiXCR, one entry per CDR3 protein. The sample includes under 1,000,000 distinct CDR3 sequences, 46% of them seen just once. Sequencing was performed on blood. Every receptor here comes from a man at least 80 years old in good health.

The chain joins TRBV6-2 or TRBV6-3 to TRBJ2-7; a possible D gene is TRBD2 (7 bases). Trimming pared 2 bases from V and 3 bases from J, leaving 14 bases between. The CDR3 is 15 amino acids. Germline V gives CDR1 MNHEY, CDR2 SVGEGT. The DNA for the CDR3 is TGTGCCAGCAGTTACGGGAGGGACACTGGCTACGAGCAGTACTTC. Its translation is CASSYGRDTGYEQYF.

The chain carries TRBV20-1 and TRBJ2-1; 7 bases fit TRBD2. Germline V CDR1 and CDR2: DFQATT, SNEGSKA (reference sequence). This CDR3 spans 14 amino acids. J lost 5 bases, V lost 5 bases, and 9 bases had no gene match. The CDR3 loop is CSAHRNGGNNEQFF. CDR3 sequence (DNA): TGCAGTGCTCACCGTAACGGGGGGAACAATGAGCAGTTCTTC.

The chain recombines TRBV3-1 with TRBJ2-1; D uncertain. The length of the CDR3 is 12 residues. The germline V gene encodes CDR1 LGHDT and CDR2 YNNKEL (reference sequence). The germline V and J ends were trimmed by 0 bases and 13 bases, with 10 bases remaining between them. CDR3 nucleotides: TGTGCCAGCAGCCAAGATCTGGAGACCCAGTTCTTC. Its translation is CASSQDLETQFF.